What follows are 11 T cell receptor beta chains derived from one specimen sequenced in a study of blood T cell repertoires in COVID-19. Profiling relied on immunoSEQ multiplex PCR, and the TCRdb table lists in-frame clones only, not all of them. The sample carries some 150,000 clones, more than 60% recorded once. The sequencing input was peripheral blood. Receptors originate from a woman aged 45 to 65 with active or convalescent COVID-19.

V usage is TRBV7-9 and J usage is TRBJ1-5, with TRBD1 matching 10 bases. Germline CDR1 SEHNR, CDR2 FQNEAQ (reference sequence). V shed 3 bases, J shed 5 bases, and the junction held 4 bases outside the gene matches. This CDR3 spans 15 amino acids. The CDR3 DNA reads as TGTGCCAGCAGCTTTACCGGGACAGGGGATCAGCCCCAGCATTTT. This sequence encodes CASSFTGTGDQPQHF.

The chain carries TRBV10-2 and TRBJ2-7, with 12 bases matching TRBD2. The V gene end was trimmed by 0 bases and the J gene end by 0 bases; junction bases not matched to a gene: 6. Germline V gives CDR1 WSHSY, CDR2 SAAADI. CDR3 length: 18 amino acids. The CDR3: CASSESLTSGGISYEQYF. In DNA, the CDR3 is TGCGCCAGCAGTGAGTCGTTGACTAGCGGGGGTATCTCCTACGAGCAGTACTTC.

This clone has only one observation. The CDR3 protein is CASSRKGAGGYTF. As DNA, the CDR3 is TGTGCCAGCAGCCGTAAGGGGGCCGGCGGCTACACCTTC. The rearrangement links TRBV6-2 or TRBV6-3 to TRBJ1-2, with 7 bases fitting TRBD1. Germline V gives CDR1 MNHEY, CDR2 SVGEGT. V dropped 6 bases and J dropped 8; count of bases not matched to a gene: 9. The CDR3 sequence is 13 residues long.

The chain uses TRBV13 and TRBJ2-3; D might be TRBD2 (5 bases). The germline CDR1 and CDR2 sequences are PRHDT and FYEKMQ (reference sequence). There are 13 residues in the CDR3. V dropped 7 bases and J dropped 6 bases, with 14 bases sitting between them. The CDR3 spells CASTLRGKDTQYF. CDR3 nucleotide sequence: TGTGCCAGCACCCTCCGGGGAAAGGATACGCAGTATTTT.

The V and J genes are TRBV7-3 and TRBJ1-5; D unresolved. The CDR3 extends over 13 amino acids. Per germline, CDR1 SGHTA and CDR2 FQGTGA. V shed 3 bases and J shed 3 bases, with 6 bases lying between them. CDR3 amino acids: CASSLEYNQPQHF. The CDR3 DNA reads as TGTGCCAGCAGCTTGGAGTACAATCAGCCCCAGCATTTT.

The chain couples TRBV2 to TRBJ2-3, with a tentative D call TRBD2 (5 bases). CDR3 length equals 13 residues. Germline loops: CDR1 SNHLY, CDR2 FYNNEI. Trimming removed 5 bases at V and 4 bases at J, with 10 bases between. The CDR3, as DNA: TGTGCCAGCAGTAGGGAGAGGTCAGATACGCAGTATTTT. This translates into CASSRERSDTQYF.

The chain has TRBV7-2 and TRBJ1-2, with unresolved D. V was cut by 1 base and J by 0 bases, with 6 bases left in between. The CDR3 sequence is 14 residues long. Germline V lookup: CDR1 SGHTA, CDR2 FQGNSA. This CDR3 is CASSLGAANYGYTF. For the CDR3, the DNA is TGTGCCAGCAGCTTAGGGGCAGCTAACTATGGCTACACCTTC.

The chain is built from TRBV21-1 and TRBJ2-2; the table's D call of TRBD1 was not tested on the DNA. TRBV21-1 is reported as a pseudogene. The CDR3 is 16 residues long. The CDR3 DNA reads as TGTGCCAGCAGCGTCCACAGGGGACTGATCACCGGGGAGCTGTTTTTT. As protein: CASSVHRGLITGELFF.

V and J are TRBV4-2 and TRBJ2-5; 7 bases align to TRBD1. Germline lookup yields CDR1 LGHNA and CDR2 YNFKEQ. The CDR3 loop spans 16 amino acids. Germline trimming cut 4 bases from V and 5 bases from J; bases unmatched to any gene: 13. Here the CDR3 reads CASSPAPGQQAETQYF. The DNA for the CDR3 is TGTGCCAGCAGCCCCGCCCCGGGACAGCAAGCGGAGACCCAGTACTTC.

The V gene is TRBV5-6, the J gene TRBJ2-6; TRBD1 agrees at 7 bases. Germline V lookup: CDR1 SGHDT, CDR2 YYEEEE. The CDR3 extends over 18 amino acids. The V segment lost 1 base and the J segment 0 bases; nucleotides outside the gene matches: 7. The CDR3 DNA reads as TGTGCCAGCAGCTTGTTTCACAGGGGCGTCTCTGGGGCCAACGTCCTGACTTTC. This translates into CASSLFHRGVSGANVLTF.

This rearrangement joins TRBV7-9 to TRBJ2-7, with D perhaps TRBD1 (5 bases). CDR3 length equals 16 residues. Between the trimmed V and J ends, which lost 4 bases and 3 bases, there was a span of 19 bases. The germline V gene has CDR1 SEHNR and CDR2 FQNEAQ (reference sequence). In DNA form, the CDR3 reads TGTGCCAGCAGCTCGGACCTGGACAACAGACTCTACGAGCAGTACTTC. It is translated as CASSSDLDNRLYEQYF. The complete variable domain, with remaining parts taken from reference TRBV7-9 and TRBJ2-7, reads DTGVSQNPRHKITKRGQNVTFRCDPISEHNRLYWYRQTLGQGPEFLTYFQNEAQLEKSRLLSDRFSAERPKGSFSTLEIQRTEQGDSAMYLCASSSDLDNRLYEQYFGPGTRLTVT.